The sequence of this T cell receptor (beta chain) was determined in a study of T cell responses to AZD1222 COVID-19 vaccine. Study-wide findings and caveats: None of the repertoires were sampled until the peak T cell response had passed. Females made up more of the donors, who were largely white British, and clonal diversity may have come out too low. The reported proportion of spike-specific TCRs targeting unmutated variant regions was nearly half.

For this clone: Its cognate antigen is unknown.

Deletions cut 0 bases from V and 4 bases from J, with 16 bases between. The CDR3 totals 16 residues. CDR1 GTSNPN and CDR2 SVGIG come from the germline V gene (reference sequence). Sequenced by immunoSEQ multiplex PCR; TCRdb stores in-frame clones only, minus some. The sample holds about 150,000 clones, about nine tenths seen once. Pooled together were second doses at about 4 or about 12 weeks. This TCR came from an adult who received the AZD1222 COVID-19 vaccine. The source was peripheral blood, collected 28 days after the second AZD1222 dose. The rearrangement joins TRBV30 to TRBJ1-3, with D possibly TRBD1 on 6 matching bases. The CDR3 loop reads CAWSVPMGQRGNTIYF. Written as DNA, the CDR3 is TGTGCCTGGAGTGTACCCATGGGACAAAGGGGAAACACCATATATTTT.